This T cell receptor (beta chain) stems from a study of T cells in tuberculosis. Study results and caveats: GMM-specific TCRs were nearer to active tuberculosis alpha repertoires, suggesting expansion. The TCR-beta difference was not significant; alpha differences partly reflected length.

V gave up 5 bases and J gave up 4 bases, with 16 bases separating them. The CDR3 has 15 residues. Germline CDR1 and CDR2: SGHNT and YYREEE (reference sequence). Remarks on this clone: The antigen is unknown.

Assay: immunoSEQ multiplex PCR; the TCRdb copy retains only in-frame clones and omits some. This sample has about 24,000 clones, with 95% to 96% found just once. The sequencing input was PBMCs. This sequence joins TRBV5-4 and TRBJ2-1, with a tentative D call TRBD1 (7 bases). This sequence was found in a donor between 5 and 29 years old with latent tuberculosis or without tuberculosis infection. CDR3 loop: CASSPQGGFYNEQFF. CDR3 bases: TGTGCCAGCAGTCCCCAGGGGGGCTTTTACAATGAGCAGTTCTTC.